Listed here are 31 T cell receptor beta chains from one sample, sequenced in a study of shared clonotypes between healthy human individuals (dated by TCRdb to the early 2020s). Library generation was performed with the immunoSEQ multiplex PCR assay. TCRdb obtained this table from immuneACCESS and retained in-frame rearrangements with V and J assigned. These tables miss some clones; where compared with another copy, unresolved V genes account for less than half of the shortfall, and the remainder is unexplained. Within this sample are around 120,000 clones, with 67% of them counted one time only. The top ten constitute over 20% of the sample. The specimen sequenced was memory CD8+ T cells sorted from blood. The sample's cell subset or site label is to be understood as: CD45RO+ cells pooled with CCR7-negative TemRA cells. The receptors come from a woman aged 25 to 39 in good health.

The rearrangement links TRBV6-6 to TRBJ2-6, with D unresolved. The CDR3 extends over 14 amino acids. Trimming removed 6 bases from V and 0 bases from J, with 6 bases in between. Germline lookup yields CDR1 MNHNY and CDR2 SVGAGI (reference sequence). In DNA, the CDR3 is TGTGCCAGCAGGCTGGGCTCTGGGGCCAACGTCCTGACTTTC. Translation: CASRLGSGANVLTF.

The chain uses TRBV4-1 and TRBJ2-5; D unresolved. V was shortened by 1 base and J by 5 bases, with 8 bases between the two germline ends. The CDR3 extends over 13 amino acids. Looked up from germline, CDR1 is MGHRA and CDR2 is YSYEKL. The CDR3 region has the DNA TGCGCCAGCAGCCAAGCTTTAATGGAGACCCAGTACTTC. It is translated as CASSQALMETQYF.

The chain carries TRBV5-2 and TRBJ2-7; TRBD2, the D gene given by the table, was not confirmed from the DNA. TRBV5-2 is an annotated pseudogene. CDR3 size: 15 residues. The chain's CDR3 is CASSLEGGGTYEQYF. CDR3 bases: TGTGCCAGCAGCTTAGAAGGCGGAGGGACCTACGAGCAGTACTTC.

This chain links TRBV6-6 with TRBJ2-1, with D unresolved. There are 11 residues in the CDR3. Germline V CDR1 and CDR2: MNHNY, SVGAGI (reference sequence). Trimming cost V 9 bases and J 9 bases, with 12 bases left between them. For the CDR3, the DNA is TGTGCCAGTATCGACGCAGGTGAGCAGTTCTTC. This translates into CASIDAGEQFF.

This clone was seen only a few times. The rearrangement joins TRBV27 to TRBJ2-1, with a weak D call TRBD1 (6 bases). In germline, CDR1 is MNHEY, CDR2 SMNVEV (reference sequence). Trimming took 8 bases from V and 4 from J, leaving 12 bases between them. The CDR3 loop spans 13 amino acids. Here the CDR3 reads CASGPTGYNEQFF. The CDR3 DNA is TGTGCCAGCGGACCGACAGGATACAATGAGCAGTTCTTC.

This clone was counted many times. This CDR3 is CASSYSQAAQGGYTF. The DNA for the CDR3 is TGTGCCAGCAGTTACTCGCAGGCCGCACAGGGAGGCTACACCTTC. This chain links TRBV6-5 with TRBJ1-2, with a weak D call TRBD1 (6 bases). The CDR3 length is 15 residues. Germline V CDR1 and CDR2: MNHEY, SVGAGI. V gave up 0 bases and J gave up 8 bases, with 16 bases separating them.

The chain employs TRBV2 and TRBJ1-4; 7 positions agree with TRBD1. V trimming: 2 bases; J trimming: 8 bases; junction bases outside the gene matches: 11. The CDR3 is made up of 16 amino acids. Looked up from germline, CDR1 is SNHLY and CDR2 is FYNNEI. CDR3 loop: CASSELHRGSGEKLFF. CDR3 coding DNA: TGTGCCAGCAGTGAACTACACAGGGGCTCAGGGGAAAAACTGTTTTTT.

This clone was seen only a few times. The chain employs TRBV7-2 and TRBJ2-7; 10 nucleotides align to TRBD2. The J segment lost 4 bases and the V segment lost 1 base, leaving 4 bases of the junction unmatched. Germline V lookup: CDR1 SGHTA, CDR2 FQGNSA. CDR3 length: 15 amino acids. The CDR3 DNA sequence: TGTGCCAGCAGCTTAGTAGCGGGAGGTACTTACGAGCAGTACTTC. Its protein product is CASSLVAGGTYEQYF.

This clone was picked up one time. The chain is built from TRBV6-6 and TRBJ1-5, with TRBD1 identical over 8 bases. Per the germline V gene, CDR1 is MNHNY and CDR2 is SVGAGI (reference sequence). The CDR3 totals 15 residues. J lost 4 bases, V lost 5 bases, and 7 bases had no gene match. CDR3 residues: CASSAAGGGNQPQHF. DNA of the CDR3: TGTGCCAGCAGTGCCGCAGGGGGCGGGAATCAGCCCCAGCATTTT.

The rearrangement uses TRBV4-1 and TRBJ2-7, with 8 bases aligning to TRBD1. With V trimmed by 0 bases and J by 4 bases, 8 bases remained unmatched. The germline V gene has CDR1 MGHRA and CDR2 YSYEKL. The CDR3 runs 16 residues. The chain's CDR3 is CASSQDLATGVYEQYF. CDR3 sequence (DNA): TGCGCCAGCAGCCAAGATCTCGCGACAGGGGTTTACGAGCAGTACTTC.

In the case of this clone: A read error is the likely source, as a far larger clone sits one nucleotide away. The rearrangement joins TRBV4-1 to TRBJ2-2, with TRBD1 matching over 10 bases. The CDR3 is 15 amino acids. The J segment lost 5 bases and the V segment lost 4 bases, leaving 4 bases of the junction unmatched. CDR1 and CDR2 (germline): MGHRA, YSYEKL. The CDR3 nucleotides read TGCGCCAGCAGCCCCGGGACAGGGGATACCGGGGAGCTGTTTTTT. Its translation is CASSPGTGDTGELFF.

This clone was counted a single time. The chain employs TRBV11-2 and TRBJ2-7; 7 nucleotides agree with TRBD2. Looked up from germline, CDR1 is SGHAT and CDR2 is FQNNGV. The junction had 7 bases not matched to a gene; V was cut back by 2 bases and J by 3 bases. CDR3 length equals 15 residues. Here the CDR3 reads CASSLSSGPLYEQYF. The CDR3 DNA sequence: TGTGCCAGCAGCTTATCTAGCGGCCCTCTCTACGAGCAGTACTTC.

This chain links TRBV21-1 with TRBJ2-1; TRBD2, the D gene given by the table, was not confirmed from the DNA. TRBV21-1 has pseudogene status. The CDR3 extends over 20 amino acids. The CDR3 reads CASSKAPSGIEPYCYNEQFF. CDR3 nucleotides: TGTGCCAGCAGCAAAGCCCCTAGCGGGATAGAACCCTACTGCTACAATGAGCAGTTCTTC.

This clone came up many times. The sample contains more than one DNA sequence encoding this CDR3. For the CDR3, the DNA is TGTGCCAGCAGCCAAGGTGCGGGAACTGAAGCTTTCTTT. The encoded protein is CASSQGAGTEAFF. This rearrangement joins TRBV4-2 to TRBJ1-1; no clear D gene. Germline-derived CDR1 and CDR2 are LGHNA and YNFKEQ. CDR3 size: 13 residues. Trimming left V 1 base short and J 5 bases short, with 8 bases between.

The chain employs TRBV6-5 and TRBJ2-3, with 12 nucleotides matching TRBD2. Looked up from germline, CDR1 is MNHEY and CDR2 is SVGAGI. J gave up 5 bases and V 0 bases, and 3 bases lay outside the gene matches. This CDR3 has 16 residues. The CDR3 loop reads CASSYSRLAGEDTQYF. CDR3 bases: TGTGCCAGCAGTTACTCCCGACTAGCGGGAGAAGATACGCAGTATTTT.

V gene TRBV9 combines with J gene TRBJ2-1; 10 nucleotides agree with TRBD2. CDR1 SGDLS and CDR2 YYNGEE come from the germline V gene. The CDR3 runs to 15 residues. V lost 4 bases, J lost 8 bases, and 9 bases stayed unmatched. The CDR3 region is CASSFLAGASDEQFF. In nucleotides, the CDR3 is TGTGCCAGCAGCTTTCTAGCGGGGGCTTCGGATGAGCAGTTCTTC.

V and J are TRBV7-9 and TRBJ1-2, with 9 bases lining up with TRBD1. Germline assignment: CDR1 SEHNR and CDR2 FQNEAQ (reference sequence). V dropped 5 bases and J dropped 2; count of bases not matched to a gene: 9. The CDR3 is 16 amino acids. CDR3 region: CASSPRDRDANYGYTF. DNA of the CDR3: TGTGCCAGCAGCCCCCGGGACAGGGACGCGAACTATGGCTACACCTTC.

The J gene is TRBJ2-7, the V gene TRBV21-1; the table's TRBD1 call for D was not verified on the DNA. TRBV21-1 is a recognized pseudogene. This CDR3 spans 15 amino acids. The CDR3 is CASSKVGHRTYEQYF. The CDR3 DNA reads as TGTGCCAGCAGCAAAGTGGGGCACAGGACCTACGAGCAGTACTTC.

The J gene is TRBJ2-5, the V gene TRBV13; D may be TRBD1 or TRBD2 (6 bases each). The CDR3 runs to 17 residues. V was shortened by 4 bases and J by 2 bases, with 20 bases between the two germline ends. Germline V gene data show CDR1 as PRHDT and CDR2 as FYEKMQ (reference sequence). CDR3 DNA: TGTGCCAGCAGCTCCCCTTTGGGGGGCCGGCTACAAGAGACCCAGTACTTC. Amino acids: CASSSPLGGRLQETQYF.

The chain combines TRBV14 with TRBJ2-1; 9 bases fit TRBD2. CDR3 length: 15 amino acids. Germline loops: CDR1 SGHDN, CDR2 FVKESK. V was pared by 1 base and J by 6 bases, with 4 bases of the junction left unmatched. The CDR3 DNA follows: TGTGCCAGCAGCCAAGGTGTACTAGCGGGCAATGAGCAGTTCTTC. Protein product: CASSQGVLAGNEQFF.

J is TRBJ2-1 and V is TRBV5-1; 10 nucleotides match TRBD2. CDR1 and CDR2 from the germline V gene are SGHRS and YFSETQ. The V gene end was trimmed by 4 bases and the J gene end by 7 bases; junction bases not matched to a gene: 8. The CDR3 spans 15 residues. The CDR3 loop reads CASSPPSGSRNEQFF. The CDR3 coding sequence is TGCGCCAGCAGCCCACCTAGCGGGAGTCGGAATGAGCAGTTCTTC. Drawing the rest from reference TRBV5-1 and TRBJ2-1, the complete variable domain is KAGVTQTPRYLIKTRGQQVTLSCSPISGHRSVSWYQQTPGQGLQFLFEYFSETQRNKGNFPGRFSGRQFSNSRSEMNVSTLELGDSALYLCASSPPSGSRNEQFFGPGTRLTVL.

This clone was observed a handful of times. The V gene is TRBV7-8, the J gene TRBJ2-7; the match to TRBD2 covers 7 bases. The junction had 6 bases not matched to a gene; V was cut back by 1 base and J by 3 bases. Germline V CDR1 and CDR2: SGHVS, FQNEAQ. CDR3 length equals 15 residues. CDR3 in DNA: TGTGCCAGCAGCTTAGTGGCGGGAGTGAGCTACGAGCAGTACTTC. Translated: CASSLVAGVSYEQYF.

The V and J genes are TRBV14 and TRBJ1-1, with D hard to call. The germline gives CDR1 SGHDN, CDR2 FVKESK. Trimming took 2 bases from V and 7 from J, leaving 14 bases between them. The CDR3 is made up of 14 amino acids. DNA of the CDR3: TGTGCCAGCAGCCAAACTAGCGCGGGGTTTGAAGCTTTCTTT. Translated, it gives CASSQTSAGFEAFF.

There are many counts of this clone. This chain connects TRBV19 to TRBJ1-1, with D maybe TRBD1 (5 bases). The CDR3 extends over 13 amino acids. V dropped 3 bases and J dropped 4 bases, with 9 bases sitting between them. The germline V gene has CDR1 LNHDA and CDR2 SQIVND (reference sequence). CDR3 region: CASSIWGITEAFF. The CDR3 coding sequence is TGTGCCAGTAGTATCTGGGGGATCACTGAAGCTTTCTTT.

About this clone itself: This sample also contains other DNA sequences that code for the same CDR3. The rearrangement uses TRBV5-1 and TRBJ2-2; a possible D gene is TRBD2 (5 bases). The V end was cut by 0 bases, the J end by 2 bases, with 8 bases between. Germline-derived CDR1 and CDR2 are SGHRS and YFSETQ. This CDR3 contains 15 residues. CDR3: CASSLGADNTGELFF. CDR3 coding DNA: TGCGCCAGCAGCTTGGGAGCGGATAACACCGGGGAGCTGTTTTTT.

The chain has TRBV11-3 and TRBJ2-2; D assignment may be TRBD1 or TRBD2 (5 bases each). This CDR3 is 17 amino acids long. Looked up from germline, CDR1 is SGHNT and CDR2 is YENEEA. Trimming left V 5 bases short and J 7 bases short, with 23 bases between. The CDR3 here is CASSPMFRDPRLGELFF. CDR3 DNA sequence: TGTGCCAGCAGCCCCATGTTTAGGGACCCAAGACTCGGGGAGCTGTTTTTT.

This chain uses TRBV7-2 with TRBJ2-3; 7 nucleotides agree with TRBD2. The CDR3 consists of 15 residues. The trim removed 3 bases at V and 2 bases at J, leaving 5 bases unmatched. Per the germline V gene, CDR1 is SGHTA and CDR2 is FQGNSA. Written as DNA, the CDR3 is TGTGCCAGCAGCTTCACGACTAGCTTCACAGATACGCAGTATTTT. Its translation is CASSFTTSFTDTQYF.

This clone appeared many times. The chain carries TRBV19 and TRBJ2-7; D is possibly TRBD2 (6 bases). This CDR3 is built from 15 residues. In germline, CDR1 is LNHDA, CDR2 SQIVND (reference sequence). Trimming took 4 bases from V and 5 from J, leaving 18 bases between them. The CDR3 DNA reads as TGTGCCAGTAGTAGTATATCGGGAGAAGCACACGAGCAGTACTTC. Protein sequence: CASSSISGEAHEQYF.

The V and J genes are TRBV4-1 and TRBJ2-7, with 13 bases aligning to TRBD2. J gave up 6 bases and V 0 bases, and 5 bases lay outside the gene matches. The CDR3 spans 16 residues. CDR1 is MGHRA, CDR2 YSYEKL, per germline. The CDR3 DNA follows: TGCGCCAGCAGCCAAGATCCAACTAGCGGGAGGGTCGAGCAGTACTTC. It codes for CASSQDPTSGRVEQYF.

The rearrangement links TRBV2 to TRBJ2-5; 8 positions agree with TRBD2. CDR1 and CDR2 (germline): SNHLY, FYNNEI. Trimming cost V 10 bases and J 5 bases; bases outside gene matches: 15. CDR3 length: 15 amino acids. CDR3 in DNA: TGTGCCACCAAACTAGCGGCGGGTAGTATTGAGACCCAGTACTTC. This translates into CATKLAAGSIETQYF.

The chain has TRBV6-4 and TRBJ2-1; 9 bases match TRBD1. The V segment lost 2 bases and the J segment 6 bases; nucleotides outside the gene matches: 5. The germline V gene encodes CDR1 MRHNA and CDR2 SNTAGT. The CDR3 is 15 residues long. The CDR3 here is CASSDMDRGGNEQFF. As DNA, the CDR3 is TGTGCCAGCAGTGACATGGACAGGGGTGGCAATGAGCAGTTCTTC.